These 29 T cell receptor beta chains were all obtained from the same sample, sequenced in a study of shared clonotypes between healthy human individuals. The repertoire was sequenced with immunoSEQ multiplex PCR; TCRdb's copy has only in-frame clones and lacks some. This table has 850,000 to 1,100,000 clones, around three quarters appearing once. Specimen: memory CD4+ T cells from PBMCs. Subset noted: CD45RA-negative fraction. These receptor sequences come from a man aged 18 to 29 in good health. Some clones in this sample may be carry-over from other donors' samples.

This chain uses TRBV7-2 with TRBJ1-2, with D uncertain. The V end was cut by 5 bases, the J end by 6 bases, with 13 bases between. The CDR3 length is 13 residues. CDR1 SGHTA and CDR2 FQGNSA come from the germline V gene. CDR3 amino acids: CASSPGYGDGYTF. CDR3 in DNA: TGTGCCAGCAGCCCGGGGTACGGGGATGGCTACACCTTC.

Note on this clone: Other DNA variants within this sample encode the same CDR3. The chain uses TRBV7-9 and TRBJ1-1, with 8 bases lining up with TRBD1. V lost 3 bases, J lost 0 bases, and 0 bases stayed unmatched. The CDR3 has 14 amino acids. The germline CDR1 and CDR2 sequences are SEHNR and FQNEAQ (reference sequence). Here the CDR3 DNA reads TGTGCCAGCAGCTTGACAGGGGTGAACACTGAAGCTTTCTTT. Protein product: CASSLTGVNTEAFF.

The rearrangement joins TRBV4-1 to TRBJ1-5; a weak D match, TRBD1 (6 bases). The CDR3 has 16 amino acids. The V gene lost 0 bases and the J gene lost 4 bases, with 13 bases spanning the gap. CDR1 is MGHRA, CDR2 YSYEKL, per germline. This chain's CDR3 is CASSQEGWTVNQPQHF. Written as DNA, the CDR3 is TGCGCCAGCAGCCAAGAAGGCTGGACAGTTAATCAGCCCCAGCATTTT.

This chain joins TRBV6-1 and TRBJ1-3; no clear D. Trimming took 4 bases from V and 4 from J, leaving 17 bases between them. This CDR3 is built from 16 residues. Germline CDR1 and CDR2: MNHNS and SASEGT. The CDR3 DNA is TGTGCCAGCAGTGTATCCCTCGTGTACTCCGGAAACACCATATATTTT. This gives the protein CASSVSLVYSGNTIYF.

The CDR3 reads CAWSIAAGLGNNEQFF. DNA for the CDR3: TGTGCCTGGAGTATCGCGGCAGGACTAGGGAACAATGAGCAGTTCTTC. V gene TRBV30 combines with J gene TRBJ2-1; TRBD2 aligns across 7 bases. V trimming: 2 bases; J trimming: 5 bases; junction bases outside the gene matches: 12. Germline V gives CDR1 GTSNPN, CDR2 SVGIG (reference sequence). The CDR3 consists of 16 residues.

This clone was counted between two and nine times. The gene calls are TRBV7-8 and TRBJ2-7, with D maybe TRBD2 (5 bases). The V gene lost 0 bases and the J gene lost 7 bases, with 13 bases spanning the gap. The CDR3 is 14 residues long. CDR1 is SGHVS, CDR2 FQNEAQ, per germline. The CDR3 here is CASSLAGVVGEQYF. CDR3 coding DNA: TGTGCCAGCAGCTTAGCGGGAGTTGTGGGTGAGCAGTACTTC.

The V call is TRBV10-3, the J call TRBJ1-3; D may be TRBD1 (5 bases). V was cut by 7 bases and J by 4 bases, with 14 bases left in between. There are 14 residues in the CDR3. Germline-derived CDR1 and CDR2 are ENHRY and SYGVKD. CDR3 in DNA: TGTGCCATCAAAGACAGTTCGAGGGGAAACACCATATATTTT. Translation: CAIKDSSRGNTIYF.

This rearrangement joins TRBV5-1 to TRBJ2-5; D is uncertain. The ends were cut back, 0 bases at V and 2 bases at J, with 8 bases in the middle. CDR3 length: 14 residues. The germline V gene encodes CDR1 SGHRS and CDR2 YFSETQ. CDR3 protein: CASSLEPVQETQYF. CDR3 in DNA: TGCGCCAGCAGCTTGGAGCCAGTACAAGAGACCCAGTACTTC. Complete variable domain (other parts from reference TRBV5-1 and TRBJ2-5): KAGVTQTPRYLIKTRGQQVTLSCSPISGHRSVSWYQQTPGQGLQFLFEYFSETQRNKGNFPGRFSGRQFSNSRSEMNVSTLELGDSALYLCASSLEPVQETQYFGPGTRLLVL.

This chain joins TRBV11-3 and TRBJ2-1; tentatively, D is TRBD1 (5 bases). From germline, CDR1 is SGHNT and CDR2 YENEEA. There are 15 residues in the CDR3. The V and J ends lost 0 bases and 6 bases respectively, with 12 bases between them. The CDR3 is CASSLDGRAGNEQFF. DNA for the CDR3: TGTGCCAGCAGCTTAGATGGCAGGGCCGGCAATGAGCAGTTCTTC.

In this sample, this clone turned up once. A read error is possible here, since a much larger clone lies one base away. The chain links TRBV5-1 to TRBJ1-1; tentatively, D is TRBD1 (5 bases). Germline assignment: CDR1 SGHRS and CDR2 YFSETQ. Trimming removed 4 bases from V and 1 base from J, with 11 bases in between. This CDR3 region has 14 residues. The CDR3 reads CASSRGTQNTEAFF. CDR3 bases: TGCGCCAGCAGCCGTGGGACGCAGAACACTGAAGCTTTCTTT.

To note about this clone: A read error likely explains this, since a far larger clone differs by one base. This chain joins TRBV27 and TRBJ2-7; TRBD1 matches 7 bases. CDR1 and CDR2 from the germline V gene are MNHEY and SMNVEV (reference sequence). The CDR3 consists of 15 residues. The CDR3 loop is CTSSPGTAFSYEQYF. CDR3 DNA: TGTACCAGCAGTCCCGGGACAGCCTTCTCCTACGAGCAGTACTTC.

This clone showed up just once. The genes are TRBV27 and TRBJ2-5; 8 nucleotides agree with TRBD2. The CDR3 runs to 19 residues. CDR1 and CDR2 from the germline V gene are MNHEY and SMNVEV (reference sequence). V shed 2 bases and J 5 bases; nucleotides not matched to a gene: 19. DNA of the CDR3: TGTGCCAGCAGTTTAAGAGGGTTCCCGGGGACTAGGGAAGGGGAGACCCAGTACTTC. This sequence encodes CASSLRGFPGTREGETQYF.

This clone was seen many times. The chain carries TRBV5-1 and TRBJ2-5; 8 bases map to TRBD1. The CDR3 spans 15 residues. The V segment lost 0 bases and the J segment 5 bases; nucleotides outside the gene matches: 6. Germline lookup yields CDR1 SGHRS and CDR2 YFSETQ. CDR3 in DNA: TGCGCCAGCAGCTTGGATCGTCAGGGGGCCGAGACCCAGTACTTC. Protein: CASSLDRQGAETQYF. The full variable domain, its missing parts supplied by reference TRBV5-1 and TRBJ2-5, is KAGVTQTPRYLIKTRGQQVTLSCSPISGHRSVSWYQQTPGQGLQFLFEYFSETQRNKGNFPGRFSGRQFSNSRSEMNVSTLELGDSALYLCASSLDRQGAETQYFGPGTRLLVL.

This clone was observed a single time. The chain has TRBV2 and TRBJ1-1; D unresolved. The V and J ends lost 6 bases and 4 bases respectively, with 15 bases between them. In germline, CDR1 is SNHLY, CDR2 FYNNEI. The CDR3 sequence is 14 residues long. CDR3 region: CASRDFDRATEAFF. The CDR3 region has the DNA TGTGCCAGCAGAGACTTCGACCGGGCCACTGAAGCTTTCTTT.

The CDR3 is CASSPEGLAADTQYF. The CDR3 bases are TGTGCCAGCAGCCCGGAGGGACTAGCGGCAGATACGCAGTATTTT. V and J are TRBV7-9 and TRBJ2-3; 11 nucleotides agree with TRBD2. The CDR3 totals 15 residues. Germline V gene lookup returns CDR1 SEHNR and CDR2 FQNEAQ (reference sequence). The V segment lost 5 bases and the J segment 4 bases; nucleotides outside the gene matches: 5.

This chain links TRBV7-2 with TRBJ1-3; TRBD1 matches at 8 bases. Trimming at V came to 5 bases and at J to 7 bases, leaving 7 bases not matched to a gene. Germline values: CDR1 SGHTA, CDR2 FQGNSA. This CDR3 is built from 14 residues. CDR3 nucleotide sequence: TGTGCCAGCAGCAATGACAGGGGACGGAACACCATATATTTT. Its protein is CASSNDRGRNTIYF.

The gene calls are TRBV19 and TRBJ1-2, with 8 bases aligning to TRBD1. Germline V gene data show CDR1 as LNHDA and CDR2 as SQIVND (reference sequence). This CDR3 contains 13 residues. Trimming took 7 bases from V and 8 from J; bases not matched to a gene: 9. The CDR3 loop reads CASTGTGLWGYTF. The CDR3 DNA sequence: TGTGCCAGTACCGGGACAGGATTATGGGGCTACACCTTC.

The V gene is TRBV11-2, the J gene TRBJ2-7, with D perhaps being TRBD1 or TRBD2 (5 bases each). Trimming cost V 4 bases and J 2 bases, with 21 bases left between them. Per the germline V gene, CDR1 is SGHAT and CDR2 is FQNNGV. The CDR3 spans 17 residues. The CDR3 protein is CASSSFRGRAGTYEQYF. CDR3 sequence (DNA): TGTGCCAGCAGCTCTTTCCGCGGGCGGGCAGGGACCTACGAGCAGTACTTC.

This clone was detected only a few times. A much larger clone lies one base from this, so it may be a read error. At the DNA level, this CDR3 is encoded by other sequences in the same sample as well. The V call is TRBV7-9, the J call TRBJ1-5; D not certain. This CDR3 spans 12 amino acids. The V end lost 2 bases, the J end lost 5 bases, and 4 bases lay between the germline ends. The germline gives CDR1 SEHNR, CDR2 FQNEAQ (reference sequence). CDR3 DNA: TGTGCCAGCAGCTTACGGGATCAGCCCCAGCATTTT. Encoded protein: CASSLRDQPQHF.

As DNA, the CDR3 is TGCAGTGCTCCTCTTTCGGCTAGCCACACCTTC. Amino acids: CSAPLSASHTF. V is TRBV20-1 and J is TRBJ1-2, with D unclear. Germline assignment: CDR1 DFQATT and CDR2 SNEGSKA (reference sequence). V gave up 5 bases and J gave up 12 bases, with 16 bases separating them. The CDR3 runs 11 residues.

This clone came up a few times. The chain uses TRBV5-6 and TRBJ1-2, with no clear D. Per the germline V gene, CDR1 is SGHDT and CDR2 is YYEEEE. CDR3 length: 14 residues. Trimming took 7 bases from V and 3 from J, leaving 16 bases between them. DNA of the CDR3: TGTGCCAGCCTAAACTCGGGCGGAGACTATGGCTACACCTTC. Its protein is CASLNSGGDYGYTF.

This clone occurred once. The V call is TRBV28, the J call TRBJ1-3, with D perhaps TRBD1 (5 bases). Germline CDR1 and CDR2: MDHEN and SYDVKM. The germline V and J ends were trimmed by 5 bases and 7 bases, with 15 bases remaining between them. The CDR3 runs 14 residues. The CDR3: CASSGGGMVNTIYF. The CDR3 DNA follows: TGTGCCAGCAGTGGGGGAGGGATGGTCAACACCATATATTTT.

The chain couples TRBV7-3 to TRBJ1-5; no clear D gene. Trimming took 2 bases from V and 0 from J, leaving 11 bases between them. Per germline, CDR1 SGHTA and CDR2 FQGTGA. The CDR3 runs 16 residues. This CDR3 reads CASSLADTYSNQPQHF. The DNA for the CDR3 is TGTGCCAGCAGCTTAGCCGACACTTATAGCAATCAGCCCCAGCATTTT.

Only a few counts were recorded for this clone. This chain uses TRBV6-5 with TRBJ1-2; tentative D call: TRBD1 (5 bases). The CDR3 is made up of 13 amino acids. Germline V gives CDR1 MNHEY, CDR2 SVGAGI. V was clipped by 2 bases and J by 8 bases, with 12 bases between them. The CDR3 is CASSYNQGGGYTF. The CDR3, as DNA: TGTGCCAGCAGTTACAACCAGGGCGGGGGCTACACCTTC.

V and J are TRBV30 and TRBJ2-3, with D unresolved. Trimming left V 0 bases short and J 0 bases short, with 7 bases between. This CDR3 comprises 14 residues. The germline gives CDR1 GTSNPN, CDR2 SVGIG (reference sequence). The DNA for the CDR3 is TGTGCCTGGAGTGTAAGCCGGAGCACAGATACGCAGTATTTT. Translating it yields CAWSVSRSTDTQYF.

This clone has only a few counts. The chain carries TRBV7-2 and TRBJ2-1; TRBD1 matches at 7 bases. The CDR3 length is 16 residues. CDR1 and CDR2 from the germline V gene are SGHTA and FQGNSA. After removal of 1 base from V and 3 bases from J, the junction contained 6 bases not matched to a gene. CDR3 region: CASSLEGGNGYNEQFF. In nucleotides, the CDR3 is TGTGCCAGCAGCTTAGAAGGGGGCAATGGCTACAATGAGCAGTTCTTC.

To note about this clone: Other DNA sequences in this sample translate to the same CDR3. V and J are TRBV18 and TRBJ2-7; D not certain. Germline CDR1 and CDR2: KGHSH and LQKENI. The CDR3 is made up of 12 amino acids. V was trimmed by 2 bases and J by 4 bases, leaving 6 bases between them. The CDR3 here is CASSPSLYEQYF. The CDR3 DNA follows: TGTGCCAGCTCACCATCGTTATACGAGCAGTACTTC.

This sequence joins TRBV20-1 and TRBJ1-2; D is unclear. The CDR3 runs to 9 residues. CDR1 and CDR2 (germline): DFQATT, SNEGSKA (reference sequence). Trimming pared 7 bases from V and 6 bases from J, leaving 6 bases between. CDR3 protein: CSVPDGYTF. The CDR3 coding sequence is TGCAGTGTACCCGATGGCTACACCTTC.

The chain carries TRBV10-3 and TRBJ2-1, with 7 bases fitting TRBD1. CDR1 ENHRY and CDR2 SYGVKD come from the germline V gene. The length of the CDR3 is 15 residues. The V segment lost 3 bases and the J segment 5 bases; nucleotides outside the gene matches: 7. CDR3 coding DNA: TGTGCCATCAGTGACGACAGGGTAGTCGACAATGAGCAGTTCTTC. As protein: CAISDDRVVDNEQFF.